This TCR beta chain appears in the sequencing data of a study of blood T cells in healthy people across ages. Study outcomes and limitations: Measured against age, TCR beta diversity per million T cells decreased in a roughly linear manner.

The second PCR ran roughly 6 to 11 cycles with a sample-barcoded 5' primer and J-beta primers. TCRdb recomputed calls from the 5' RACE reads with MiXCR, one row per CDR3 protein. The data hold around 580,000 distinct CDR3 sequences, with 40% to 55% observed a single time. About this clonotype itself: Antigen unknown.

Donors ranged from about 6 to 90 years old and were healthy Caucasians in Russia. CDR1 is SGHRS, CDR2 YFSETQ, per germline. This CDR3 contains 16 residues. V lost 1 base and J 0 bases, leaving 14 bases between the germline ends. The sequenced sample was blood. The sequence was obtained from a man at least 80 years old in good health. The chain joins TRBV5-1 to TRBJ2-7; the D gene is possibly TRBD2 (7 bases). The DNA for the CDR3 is TGCGCCAGCAGCTTGCGGCCGGGGGGCCTCTCCTACGAGCAGTACTTC. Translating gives CASSLRPGGLSYEQYF.